The clone carrying this T cell receptor (beta chain) was recorded only once. Its antigen is unidentified. The primer mix covered 54 TRBV segments and 13 TRBJ segments. For pre-culture CD4+ samples, the target was around 200,000 T cell genomes. TCRdb's copy holds only in-frame clones and misses some; the assay was immunoSEQ multiplex PCR. The repertoire includes over 100,000 clones, 80% to 95% of them detected once, and roughly 0.3% sits in the top ten. This sample was taken from a study of T cell repertoires and HLA-DP antigens. The germline CDR1 and CDR2 sequences are MNHEY and SVGAGI. This CDR3 has 13 residues. Deletions cut 5 bases from V and 6 bases from J, with 11 bases between.

This TCR was sampled from a woman aged 18-29 years in good health and CMV-seronegative. The specimen sequenced was CD4+ T cells from PBMCs. The chain is built from TRBV6-5 and TRBJ1-3; unclear D gene. The CDR3 nucleotides read TGTGCCAGCAGTCCTCCAGTGGAAAACACCATATATTTT. This translates into CASSPPVENTIYF.